This TCR beta chain is from a study of T cells after yellow fever vaccination. This CDR3 region has 15 residues. With 1 base removed from V and 3 bases from J, the gap between germline ends came to 11 bases. This clonotype was detected a few times. TCRdb itself ran the 5' RACE reads through MiXCR, one entry per CDR3 protein. The repertoire consists of hundreds of thousands of distinct CDR3 sequences, with 9% to 15% occurring once and the leading ten covering under 15%. The sequence was obtained from a man in his thirties or forties who received the YFV17D yellow fever vaccine. The sample here was PBMCs, taken on the day of the yellow fever booster vaccination. The chain combines TRBV12-3 or TRBV12-4 with TRBJ2-3; a possible D gene is TRBD2 (5 bases). CDR3 region: CASSLGDPGTDTQYF. CDR3 sequence (DNA): TGTGCCAGCAGTTTAGGGGATCCGGGGACAGATACGCAGTATTTT.